Presented here are 32 T cell receptor beta chains from one specimen sequenced in a study of T cell clonality in common variable immunodeficiency. Regarding the study as a whole: In common variable immunodeficiency, TCR beta chains reportedly carried fewer deletions and N-nucleotide insertions.

These receptors have no identified antigens. Some clones are missing from TCRdb's copy, which holds only in-frame ones; the method was immunoSEQ multiplex PCR. The sample yields some 25,000 clones, without any singletons. The sequenced material came from peripheral blood mononuclear cells. Receptors originate from a human donor with common variable immunodeficiency.

On this clone itself: The read stops 3 residues short of the end of the CDR3; the missing end is completed from the germline J gene. This chain links TRBV19 with TRBJ2-2, with D perhaps matching TRBD2 (6 bases). The CDR3 is 16 amino acids. The germline V gene encodes CDR1 LNHDA and CDR2 SQIVND (reference sequence). Trimming stripped 4 bases from V and 2 bases from J, with 14 bases between. Partial CDR3 DNA: TGTGCCAGTAGTAACCAAGCGCGGGGAAACACCGGGGAG. Amino acid sequence: CASSNQARGNTGE. The whole CDR3 is CASSNQARGNTGELFF.

CDR3 residues: CASSLETGAHYGYTF. The part of the CDR3 DNA that was read is TGTGCCAGCAGCTTAGAGACAGGGGCACACTATGGC. The chain couples TRBV11-2 to TRBJ1-2; 8 positions match TRBD1. The read stops 3 residues short of the end of the CDR3; the missing end is completed from the germline J gene. There are 15 residues in the CDR3. With V trimmed by 0 bases and J by 3 bases, 3 bases remained unmatched. Germline assignment: CDR1 SGHAT and CDR2 FQNNGV. Based on the CDR3 plus reference TRBV11-2 and TRBJ1-2, the full variable domain is EAGVAQSPRYKIIEKRQSVAFWCNPISGHATLYWYQQILGQGPKLLIQFQNNGVVDDSQLPKDRFSAERLKGVDSTLKIQPAKLEDSAVYLCASSLETGAHYGYTFGSGTRLTVV.

This clone was seen at least ten times. The read gets to within 3 residues of the CDR3 end, and the germline J gene fills in the rest. V is TRBV6-1 and J is TRBJ2-7; 12 positions match TRBD2. CDR3 length: 15 amino acids. Germline CDR1 reads MNHNS; CDR2 reads SASEGT. Losses at the gene ends were 4 bases for V and 5 bases for J; bases not matched to a gene: 6. The CDR3 bases that were read are TGTGCCAGCAGTGGCCTAGCGGGAGGGCCAAACGAG. This sequence encodes CASSGLAGGPNE. The entire CDR3 sequence reads CASSGLAGGPNEQYF.

This clone was counted a few times. Read data end 3 residues before the CDR3 end; the end is taken from the germline J gene. The genes are TRBV2 and TRBJ2-3; possible D gene TRBD1, 5 bases. This CDR3 has 15 amino acids. Germline CDR1 is SNHLY and CDR2 is FYNNEI. V lost 5 bases, J lost 5 bases, and 17 bases lay in between. CDR3 DNA (partial): TGTGCCAGCAGTACCGGGCCAGGGCAGGTAGATACG. This codes for CASSTGPGQVDT. In full, the CDR3 reads CASSTGPGQVDTQYF.

This clone was counted at least ten times. The sequenced fragment ends 3 residues before the CDR3 boundary, so the rest is inferred from the germline J gene. V is TRBV6-1 and J is TRBJ2-2, with D possibly TRBD2 on 6 matching bases. The CDR3 sequence is 14 residues long. Germline CDR1 reads MNHNS; CDR2 reads SASEGT. V was trimmed by 4 bases and J by 7 bases, leaving 13 bases between them. CDR3: CASSAGTLGGELFF. CDR3 bases read: TGTGCCAGCAGTGCCGGGACTCTAGGCGGGGAG.

To note about this clone: From the germline J gene comes the end of the CDR3, since the read stops 3 residues before it. The chain joins TRBV30 to TRBJ2-1; 8 bases fit TRBD2. The germline CDR1 and CDR2 sequences are GTSNPN and SVGIG (reference sequence). The junction had 7 bases not matched to a gene; V was cut back by 2 bases and J by 4 bases. The CDR3 extends over 15 amino acids. The chain's CDR3 is CAWSLGSGMYNEQFF. CDR3 bases read: TGTGCCTGGAGTTTGGGTAGCGGGATGTACAATGAG.

This clone appeared a few times. The CDR3 end is not reached by the read, which stops 3 residues before it; the germline J gene fills it in. This chain uses TRBV5-1 with TRBJ2-5; a weak D match, TRBD1 (7 bases). Germline CDR1 and CDR2: SGHRS and YFSETQ. The V end lost 1 base, the J end lost 2 bases, and 9 bases lay between the germline ends. The CDR3 has 14 amino acids. The sequenced part of the CDR3 DNA is TGCGCCAGCAGCTTGCAGGGGGGTCAAGAGACC. Encoded protein: CASSLQGGQET. The whole CDR3 is CASSLQGGQETQYF.

This clone has a handful of counts. The read ends 3 residues shy of where the CDR3 ends; the end is completed using the germline J gene. The chain joins TRBV7-8 to TRBJ2-5, with D possibly TRBD1 on 5 matching bases. Looked up from germline, CDR1 is SGHVS and CDR2 is FQNEAQ. Trimming stripped 7 bases from V and 0 bases from J, with 15 bases between. The CDR3 totals 15 residues. CDR3 protein: CASTLGHSYQETQYF. CDR3 bases read: TGTGCCAGCACTCTGGGGCACTCGTACCAAGAGACC. Complete variable domain (other parts from reference TRBV7-8 and TRBJ2-5): GAGVSQSPRYKVAKRGQDVALRCDPISGHVSLFWYQQALGQGPEFLTYFQNEAQLDKSGLPSDRFFAERPEGSVSTLKIQRTQQEDSAVYLCASTLGHSYQETQYFGPGTRLLVL.

This clone was observed a handful of times. The CDR3 is cut off 3 residues early in the read; its end comes from the germline J gene. The chain carries TRBV2 and TRBJ2-2; the match to TRBD1 covers 7 bases. Germline CDR1 is SNHLY and CDR2 is FYNNEI. V gave up 5 bases and J gave up 1 base; unmatched junction bases: 4. The CDR3 is 15 residues long. CDR3 bases read: TGTGCCAGCAGTAACAGGGGTTTGAACACCGGGGAG. Protein product: CASSNRGLNTGE. The entire CDR3 reads CASSNRGLNTGELFF.

This clone was counted ten times or more. From the germline J gene comes the end of the CDR3, since the read stops 3 residues before it. This chain uses TRBV19 with TRBJ2-3; D unresolved. With 1 base removed from V and 2 bases from J, the gap between germline ends came to 4 bases. The germline V gene encodes CDR1 LNHDA and CDR2 SQIVND (reference sequence). CDR3 size: 13 residues. This chain's CDR3 is CASSIASTDTQYF. The DNA read from the CDR3 is TGTGCCAGTAGTATAGCGTCCACAGATACG. Full variable domain (remainder filled in from reference TRBV19 and TRBJ2-3): DGGITQSPKYLFRKEGQNVTLSCEQNLNHDAMYWYRQDPGQGLRLIYYSQIVNDFQKGDIAEGYSVSREKKESFPLTVTSAQKNPTAFYLCASSIASTDTQYFGPGTRLTVL.

This clone was observed a few times. Read sequence stops 3 residues before the CDR3 end, and the germline J gene provides the missing end. The chain is built from TRBV20-1 and TRBJ2-7; the D is unclear. The CDR3 is 13 amino acids. Germline lookup yields CDR1 DFQATT and CDR2 SNEGSKA (reference sequence). V gave up 6 bases and J gave up 2 bases, with 14 bases separating them. Incomplete CDR3 DNA: TGCAGTGCCCCCGGGTCTCTTACCTACGAG. Amino acid sequence: CSAPGSLTYE. The complete CDR3 protein is CSAPGSLTYEQYF.

The sample holds a few counts of this clone. The CDR3 here is CASSIGRTQNIQYF. The sequenced part of the CDR3 DNA is TGTGCCAGTAGTATTGGGAGGACACAAAACATT. The chain links TRBV19 to TRBJ2-4; tentative D call: TRBD2 (6 bases). The missing CDR3 end, 3 residues past where the read stops, is filled in from the germline J gene. Germline V gene lookup returns CDR1 LNHDA and CDR2 SQIVND (reference sequence). This CDR3 is built from 14 residues. The ends were cut back, 3 bases at V and 5 bases at J, with 11 bases in the middle.

This clone was observed a handful of times. The read terminates 3 residues before the CDR3 end, so the remaining end is supplied by the germline J gene. The chain is built from TRBV7-2 and TRBJ2-1, with 7 bases matching TRBD2. Per germline, CDR1 SGHTA and CDR2 FQGNSA. V gave up 5 bases and J gave up 9 bases; unmatched junction bases: 10. This CDR3 is built from 14 residues. CDR3 DNA (partial): TGTGCCAGCAGCCCCCTGGGCGGGAGTGCTGAG. Translation: CASSPLGGSAE. The full CDR3 sequence reads CASSPLGGSAEQFF.

This clone appeared many times. The CDR3 end falls 3 residues outside the read, so it is completed with the germline J gene. The chain uses TRBV6-2 or TRBV6-3 and TRBJ2-3; 8 nucleotides align to TRBD1. The germline gives CDR1 MNHEY, CDR2 SVGEGT. V dropped 2 bases and J dropped 4; count of bases not matched to a gene: 8. The CDR3 contains 16 residues. CDR3 bases read: TGTGCCAGCAGTTACGCGACAGGGGATGTGGCAGATACG. This codes for CASSYATGDVADT. The whole CDR3 protein reads CASSYATGDVADTQYF.

On this clone: The read comes to an end 3 residues before the CDR3 does, leaving the germline J gene to fill in the end. The chain combines TRBV30 with TRBJ2-1; TRBD2 agrees at 8 bases. The CDR3 is 15 amino acids. Germline values: CDR1 GTSNPN, CDR2 SVGIG (reference sequence). The ends lost 2 bases at V and 9 bases at J; junction bases unmatched: 12. CDR3 DNA, as far as it was read: TGTGCCTGGAGTTCGGCGGGAGGCCGTTATCGTGAG. This sequence encodes CAWSSAGGRYRE. The CDR3 as a whole reads CAWSSAGGRYREQFF.

This clone was counted many times. The read terminates 3 residues before the CDR3 end, so the remaining end is supplied by the germline J gene. The V call is TRBV7-9, the J call TRBJ2-3; D not certain. CDR1 is SEHNR, CDR2 FQNEAQ, per germline (reference sequence). Trimming removed 4 bases from V and 6 bases from J, with 8 bases in between. The CDR3 consists of 12 residues. CDR3 bases read: TGTGCCAGCAGCTCTATAGGGGATACG. It encodes CASSSIGDT. In full, the CDR3 reads CASSSIGDTQYF.

This clone was counted at least ten times. Sequencing ends 3 residues short of the CDR3 end; the germline J gene provides the rest. The chain joins TRBV7-6 to TRBJ2-2, with D maybe TRBD2 (5 bases). Germline V gene data show CDR1 as SGHVS and CDR2 as FNYEAQ. The CDR3 contains 14 residues. The V gene lost 6 bases and the J gene lost 1 base, with 9 bases spanning the gap. Here the CDR3 reads CASSVSGNTGELFF. The CDR3 bases that were read are TGTGCCAGCAGTGTCAGCGGGAACACCGGGGAG.

Concerning this clone: The read is 3 residues too short to cover the CDR3 end, so that end is filled in from the germline J gene. The chain couples TRBV6-1 to TRBJ1-5; D gene unclear. Trimming removed 6 bases from V and 0 bases from J, with 6 bases in between. The CDR3 runs to 13 residues. Germline CDR1 MNHNS, CDR2 SASEGT. The CDR3 loop is CASREYSNQPQHF. CDR3 bases read: TGTGCCAGCAGGGAATATAGCAATCAGCCC.

CDR3 bases read: TGTGCCAGCAGAAAAACAGACCAAGAGACC. It codes for CASRKTDQET. The entire CDR3 protein is CASRKTDQETQYF. The chain joins TRBV5-5 to TRBJ2-5; D is undetermined. The read finishes 3 residues shy of the CDR3 end, and the germline J gene is used to complete it. The V gene's germline CDR1 is SGHKS and CDR2 YYEKEE (reference sequence). Between the trimmed V and J ends, which lost 5 bases and 0 bases, there was a span of 8 bases. CDR3 length: 13 amino acids.

This clone appeared many times. The observed sequence ends 3 residues before the CDR3 terminus, with the missing tail filled in from the germline J gene. This chain uses TRBV2 with TRBJ2-7, with a tentative D call TRBD2 (6 bases). Germline CDR1 and CDR2: SNHLY and FYNNEI. The CDR3 is made up of 13 amino acids. Trimming took 8 bases from V and 3 from J, leaving 14 bases between them. The CDR3 is CASGGEPFYEQYF. Partial CDR3 DNA: TGTGCCAGCGGAGGGGAGCCTTTCTACGAG.

This clone was seen only a few times. One junction end disagrees with the germline gene, perhaps due to a read error. Sequencing ends 3 residues short of the CDR3 end; the germline J gene provides the rest. The chain links TRBV6-2 or TRBV6-3 to TRBJ1-5; weak D call: TRBD1 (5 bases). CDR1 MNHEY and CDR2 SVGEGT come from the germline V gene. This CDR3 comprises 14 residues. Incomplete CDR3 DNA: TGTGCCAGCAATTACGGGGCAGTAAATCAGCCC. Translated, it gives CASNYGAVNQP. The full CDR3 reads CASNYGAVNQPQHF.

Regarding this clone: The read ends 3 residues shy of where the CDR3 ends; the end is completed using the germline J gene. The rearrangement joins TRBV2 to TRBJ1-4, with 7 bases lining up with TRBD1. From germline, CDR1 is SNHLY and CDR2 FYNNEI. The CDR3 has 15 amino acids. After removal of 5 bases from V and 4 bases from J, the junction contained 7 bases not matched to a gene. CDR3 sequence: CASSSGGFLNEKLFF. Incomplete CDR3 DNA: TGTGCCAGCAGTTCAGGGGGTTTTCTTAATGAAAAA.

Details on this clone: The read comes to an end 3 residues before the CDR3 does, leaving the germline J gene to fill in the end. This sequence joins TRBV5-1 and TRBJ2-7; TRBD1 might be the D (5 bases). The CDR3 runs to 15 residues. The germline CDR1 and CDR2 sequences are SGHRS and YFSETQ. Trimming took 3 bases from V and 0 from J, leaving 13 bases between them. CDR3 protein: CASSSNRFPSYEQYF. The CDR3 DNA, read in part, is TGCGCCAGCAGCTCGAACAGGTTTCCCTCCTACGAG.

This clone was detected a few times. The read ends 3 residues before the CDR3 terminus; that terminus is restored from the germline J gene. This chain uses TRBV19 with TRBJ2-6, with a weak D call TRBD1 (5 bases). V was clipped by 7 bases and J by 2 bases, with 6 bases between them. The CDR3 spans 13 residues. Germline V gene sequence: CDR1 LNHDA, CDR2 SQIVND (reference sequence). Incomplete CDR3 DNA: TGTGCCAGTACCAGGGCTGGGGCCAACGTC. Translated, it gives CASTRAGANV. The CDR3 as a whole reads CASTRAGANVLTF.

Concerning this clone: The read finishes 3 residues shy of the CDR3 end, and the germline J gene is used to complete it. This chain joins TRBV2 and TRBJ2-5; 8 nucleotides line up with TRBD2. J gave up 7 bases and V 5 bases, and 18 bases lay outside the gene matches. The germline V gene encodes CDR1 SNHLY and CDR2 FYNNEI. CDR3 length: 17 amino acids. The part of the CDR3 DNA that was read is TGTGCCAGCAGTTCACCGGGACTAGGCAATCCGGAGGGGACC. Protein: CASSSPGLGNPEGT. In full, the CDR3 is CASSSPGLGNPEGTQYF.

This clone was counted many times. The read ends 3 residues shy of where the CDR3 ends; the end is completed using the germline J gene. The gene calls are TRBV7-2 and TRBJ2-7; possible D gene TRBD2, 5 bases. This CDR3 has 13 amino acids. Germline CDR1 is SGHTA and CDR2 is FQGNSA. The germline V and J ends were trimmed by 5 bases and 6 bases, with 14 bases remaining between them. The sequenced part of the CDR3 DNA is TGTGCCAGCAGCCCAACCCTAGCTGTCGAG. Protein: CASSPTLAVE. The full-length CDR3 reads as CASSPTLAVEQYF.

Many counts were recorded for this clone. The read stops 3 residues short of the end of the CDR3; the missing end is completed from the germline J gene. V gene TRBV20-1 combines with J gene TRBJ2-2; D ambiguous. There are 12 residues in the CDR3. V was pared by 2 bases and J by 7 bases, with 8 bases between. Germline CDR1 reads DFQATT; CDR2 reads SNEGSKA (reference sequence). The CDR3 loop reads CSARKNIGELFF. The sequenced part of the CDR3 DNA is TGCAGTGCTAGAAAAAATATCGGGGAG.

At least ten counts were recorded for this clone. The CDR3 end lies 3 residues beyond the end of the read and is filled in from the germline J gene. The chain is built from TRBV5-1 and TRBJ2-5; 9 nucleotides align to TRBD2. This CDR3 has 15 residues. CDR1 SGHRS and CDR2 YFSETQ come from the germline V gene. Losses at the gene ends were 7 bases for V and 4 bases for J; bases not matched to a gene: 11. The sequenced part of the CDR3 DNA is TGCGCCAGCCGCTGGCGGGGGGGATTCGGAGAGACC. Protein sequence: CASRWRGGFGET. The whole CDR3 is CASRWRGGFGETQYF.

This clone was counted many times. The read ends 3 residues before the CDR3 terminus; that terminus is restored from the germline J gene. The rearrangement links TRBV20-1 to TRBJ2-2; 11 nucleotides align to TRBD2. CDR1 is DFQATT, CDR2 SNEGSKA, per germline (reference sequence). V lost 3 bases and J lost 7; bases outside the gene matches: 1. This CDR3 region has 13 residues. CDR3: CSARTSGDGELFF. The sequenced part of the CDR3 DNA is TGCAGTGCTAGGACTAGCGGGGACGGGGAG.

To note about this clone: From the germline J gene comes the end of the CDR3, since the read stops 3 residues before it. V and J are TRBV30 and TRBJ2-7; the match to TRBD1 covers 7 bases. Germline V gene sequence: CDR1 GTSNPN, CDR2 SVGIG (reference sequence). With 4 bases clipped from V and 6 bases from J, the junction kept 6 bases outside the gene matches. This CDR3 has 12 amino acids. The CDR3 reads CAWTRGTLEQYF. Partial CDR3 DNA: TGTGCCTGGACCAGGGGGACGCTCGAG.

A word on this clone: The CDR3 is cut off 3 residues early in the read; its end comes from the germline J gene. The chain carries TRBV18 and TRBJ1-4; 7 bases match TRBD1. V lost 6 bases to trimming and J lost 0 bases; unmatched junction nucleotides: 13. CDR1 and CDR2 from the germline V gene are KGHSH and LQKENI. This CDR3 contains 18 residues. CDR3 region: CASSPFRDRAATNEKLFF. The sequenced part of the CDR3 DNA is TGTGCCAGCTCGCCTTTCCGGGACAGAGCGGCAACTAATGAAAAA.

Concerning this clone itself: The sequenced fragment ends 3 residues before the CDR3 boundary, so the rest is inferred from the germline J gene. The gene calls are TRBV7-8 and TRBJ2-1; no firm D call. The V end was cut by 0 bases, the J end by 4 bases, with 10 bases between. This CDR3 is built from 15 residues. Germline V gene data show CDR1 as SGHVS and CDR2 as FQNEAQ. The CDR3 is CASSLAPGIYNEQFF. Partial CDR3 DNA: TGTGCCAGCAGCTTAGCCCCGGGTATATACAATGAG.